This T cell receptor beta chain was sequenced for a study of shared T cell receptors in the human thymus. This CDR3 has 14 amino acids. CDR1 is MNHEY, CDR2 SMNVEV, per germline (reference sequence). Trimming shortened V by 4 bases and J by 3 bases, and 12 bases separated the two germline ends. Sequenced by immunoSEQ multiplex PCR; TCRdb stores in-frame clones only, minus some. The sample shows 500,000 to 550,000 clones, around 82% of them seen only once. These sequences were also reported in another study, on human thymus T cells. This second report adds: An apparent bias in V and J gene usage was seen in thymic and blood repertoires.

Specimen: thymocytes. The TCR sequence derives from a boy under three years old with a congenital heart defect. The chain couples TRBV27 to TRBJ1-2; a possible D gene is TRBD1 (5 bases). The CDR3 sequence: CASSYGSRDYGYTF. CDR3 coding DNA: TGTGCCAGCAGTTATGGGTCCAGGGACTATGGCTACACCTTC.